This paragraph reports one TCR beta chain. What it binds is unknown. The protocol was immunoSEQ multiplex PCR, while the TCRdb copy is restricted to in-frame clones and leaves out a portion. The table has around 200,000 clones, roughly 65% seen once; the top ten hold about 6%. The record originates from a study of cytotoxic CD8 clonotypes in ibrutinib-treated CLL. Study-level background: Patients gave response samples after a median roughly 11 months of treatment, range 6 to 36.

Study-wide results and limits: Ibrutinib response saw clonality rise, and progression saw it return toward baseline.

CDR1 and CDR2 from the germline V gene are MNHNS and SASEGT. This CDR3 is built from 14 residues. Trimming pared 2 bases from V and 6 bases from J, leaving 11 bases between. V usage is TRBV6-1 and J usage is TRBJ1-5, with a tentative D call TRBD1 (5 bases). This clonotype was obtained from a human donor with chronic lymphocytic leukemia. The sequencing here drew on PBMCs, taken after 12 months of ibrutinib treatment. The CDR3 DNA reads TGTGCCAGCAGTGAATGGGGGGGGATTCAGCCCCAGCATTTT. Translated: CASSEWGGIQPQHF.